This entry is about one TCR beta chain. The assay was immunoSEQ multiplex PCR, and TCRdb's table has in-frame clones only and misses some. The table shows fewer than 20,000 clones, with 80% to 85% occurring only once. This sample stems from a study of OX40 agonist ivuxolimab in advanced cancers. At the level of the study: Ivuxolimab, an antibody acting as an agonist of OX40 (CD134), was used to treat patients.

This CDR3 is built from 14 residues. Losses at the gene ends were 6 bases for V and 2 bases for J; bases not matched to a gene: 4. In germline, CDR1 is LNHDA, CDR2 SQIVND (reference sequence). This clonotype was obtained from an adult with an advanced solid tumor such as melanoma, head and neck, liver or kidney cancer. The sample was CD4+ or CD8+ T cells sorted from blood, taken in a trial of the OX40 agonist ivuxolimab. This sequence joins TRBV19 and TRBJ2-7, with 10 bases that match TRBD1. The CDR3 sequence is CASRDRGAPYEQYF. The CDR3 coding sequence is TGTGCCAGTAGGGACAGGGGGGCCCCCTACGAGCAGTACTTC.